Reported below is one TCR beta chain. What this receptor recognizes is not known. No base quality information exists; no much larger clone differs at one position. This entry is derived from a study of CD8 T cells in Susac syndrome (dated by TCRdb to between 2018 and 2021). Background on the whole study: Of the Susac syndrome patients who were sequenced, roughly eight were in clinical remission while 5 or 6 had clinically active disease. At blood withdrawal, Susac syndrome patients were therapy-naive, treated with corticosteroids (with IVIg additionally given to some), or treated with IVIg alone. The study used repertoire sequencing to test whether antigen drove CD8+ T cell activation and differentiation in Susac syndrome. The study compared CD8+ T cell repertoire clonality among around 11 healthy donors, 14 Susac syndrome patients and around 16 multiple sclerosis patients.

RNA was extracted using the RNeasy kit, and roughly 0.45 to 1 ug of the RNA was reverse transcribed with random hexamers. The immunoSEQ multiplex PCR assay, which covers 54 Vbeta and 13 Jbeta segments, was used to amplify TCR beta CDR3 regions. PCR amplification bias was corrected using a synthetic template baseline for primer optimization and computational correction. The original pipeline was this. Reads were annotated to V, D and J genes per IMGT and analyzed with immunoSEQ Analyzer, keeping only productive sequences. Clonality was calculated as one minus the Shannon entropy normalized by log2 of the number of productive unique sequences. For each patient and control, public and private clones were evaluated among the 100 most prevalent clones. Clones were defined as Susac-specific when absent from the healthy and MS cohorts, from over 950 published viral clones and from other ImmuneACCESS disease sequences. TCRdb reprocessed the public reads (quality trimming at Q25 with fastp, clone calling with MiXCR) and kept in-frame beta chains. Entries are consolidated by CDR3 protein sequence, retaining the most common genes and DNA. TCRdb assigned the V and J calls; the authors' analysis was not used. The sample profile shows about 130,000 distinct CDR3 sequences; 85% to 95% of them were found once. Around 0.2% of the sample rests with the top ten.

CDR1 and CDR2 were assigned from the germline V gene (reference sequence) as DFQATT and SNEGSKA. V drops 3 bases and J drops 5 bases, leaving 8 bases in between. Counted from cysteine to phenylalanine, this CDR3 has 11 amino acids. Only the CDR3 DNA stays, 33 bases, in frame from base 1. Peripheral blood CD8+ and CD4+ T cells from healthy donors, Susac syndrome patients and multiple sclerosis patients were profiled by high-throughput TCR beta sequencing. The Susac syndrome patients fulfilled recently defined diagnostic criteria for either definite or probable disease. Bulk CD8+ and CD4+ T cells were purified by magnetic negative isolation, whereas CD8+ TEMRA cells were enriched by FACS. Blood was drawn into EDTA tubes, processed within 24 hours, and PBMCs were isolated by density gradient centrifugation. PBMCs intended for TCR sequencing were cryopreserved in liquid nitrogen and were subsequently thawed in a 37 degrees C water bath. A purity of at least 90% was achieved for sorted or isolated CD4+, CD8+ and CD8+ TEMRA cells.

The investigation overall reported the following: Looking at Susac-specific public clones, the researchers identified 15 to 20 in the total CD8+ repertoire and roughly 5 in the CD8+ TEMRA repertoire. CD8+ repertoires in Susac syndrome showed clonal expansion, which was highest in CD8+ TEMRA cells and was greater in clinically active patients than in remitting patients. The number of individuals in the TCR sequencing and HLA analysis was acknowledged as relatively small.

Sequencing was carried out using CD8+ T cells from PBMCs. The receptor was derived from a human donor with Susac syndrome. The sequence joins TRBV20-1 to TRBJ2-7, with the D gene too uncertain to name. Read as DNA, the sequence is TGCAGTGCTAGCGAATTGGACGAGCAGTACTTC. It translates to CSASELDEQYF.